These 22 T cell receptor beta chains were sequenced from one sample in a study of Ad26.COV2.S vaccination and SARS-CoV-2 variants. As to treatment: about 20 received Ad26.COV2.S at low or high dose, single or two shots; roughly five received placebo; per-sample allocation not given. Material that was analyzed had been drawn on day 63 after the first vaccine or placebo injection. Some clones are missing from TCRdb's copy, which holds only in-frame ones; the method was immunoSEQ multiplex PCR. The sample has 380,000 or so clones, 85% to 90% seen once; the top ten hold approximately 5%. The material sequenced was peripheral blood, taken in a trial of Ad26.COV2.S vaccine versus placebo. The receptors originated from a person aged 18 to 65 who received the Ad26.COV2.S COVID-19 vaccine or a placebo.

The genes are TRBV29-1 and TRBJ1-5; TRBD1 matches at 7 bases. The germline CDR1 and CDR2 sequences are SQVTM and ANQGSEA. V lost 8 bases to trimming and J lost 2 bases; unmatched junction nucleotides: 12. This CDR3 is built from 15 residues. The CDR3 sequence is CSLQGKRSGNQPQHF. CDR3 bases: TGCAGCCTACAGGGGAAAAGATCGGGCAATCAGCCCCAGCATTTT.

The CDR3 DNA sequence: TGTGCCTGGAGCCCCGGAGGAAAAAGCTCCTACGAGCAGTACTTC. It is translated as CAWSPGGKSSYEQYF. The chain recombines TRBV30 with TRBJ2-7, with D possibly being TRBD2 (5 bases). The germline V and J ends were trimmed by 3 bases and 0 bases, with 15 bases remaining between them. The length of the CDR3 is 15 residues. From germline, CDR1 is GTSNPN and CDR2 SVGIG (reference sequence).

The chain employs TRBV10-1 and TRBJ1-1, with 7 bases aligning to TRBD1. The junction had 11 bases not matched to a gene; V was cut back by 3 bases and J by 4 bases. This CDR3 is 16 amino acids long. The germline CDR1 and CDR2 sequences are WNHNN and SYGVQD (reference sequence). The CDR3 protein is CASSDRLGAGGTEAFF. CDR3 nucleotide sequence: TGCGCCAGCAGTGACCGACTCGGGGCAGGGGGCACTGAAGCTTTCTTT.

This chain links TRBV5-1 with TRBJ2-5, with D perhaps TRBD1 (5 bases). CDR1 and CDR2 from the germline V gene are SGHRS and YFSETQ. The CDR3 is 14 amino acids. V was shortened by 0 bases and J by 5 bases, with 11 bases between the two germline ends. The CDR3 loop reads CASSLVGAGETQYF. CDR3 DNA sequence: TGCGCCAGCAGCTTGGTAGGGGCTGGGGAGACCCAGTACTTC. The full variable domain, rest sourced from reference TRBV5-1 and TRBJ2-5, is KAGVTQTPRYLIKTRGQQVTLSCSPISGHRSVSWYQQTPGQGLQFLFEYFSETQRNKGNFPGRFSGRQFSNSRSEMNVSTLELGDSALYLCASSLVGAGETQYFGPGTRLLVL.

As concerns this clone: Other nucleotide sequences in the sample specify the same CDR3. The J gene is TRBJ2-5, the V gene TRBV11-2; the D is unclear. V was pared by 3 bases and J by 1 base, with 6 bases between. The CDR3 has 13 residues. CDR1 and CDR2 from the germline V gene are SGHAT and FQNNGV. Here the CDR3 DNA reads TGTGCCAGCAGCTTGAACAGCCAAGAGACCCAGTACTTC. Its protein is CASSLNSQETQYF.

Only one count was recorded for this clone. V usage is TRBV24-1 and J usage is TRBJ1-1; D is unresolved. Trimming pared 6 bases from V and 6 bases from J, leaving 10 bases between. Germline CDR1 KGHDR, CDR2 SFDVKD. This CDR3 is 12 amino acids long. The CDR3 DNA reads TGTGCCACCAGTAACATACGGGCTGAAGCTTTCTTT. It yields the protein CATSNIRAEAFF.

The chain's CDR3 is CASRQHGQGEETQYF. The CDR3 DNA reads TGTGCCAGTAGACAGCACGGACAGGGAGAGGAGACCCAGTACTTC. The rearrangement joins TRBV19 to TRBJ2-5, with 8 bases fitting TRBD1. Germline CDR1 LNHDA, CDR2 SQIVND (reference sequence). The CDR3 covers 15 residues. Losses at the gene ends were 6 bases for V and 5 bases for J; bases not matched to a gene: 11.

This clone was seen only a few times. V usage is TRBV7-2 and J usage is TRBJ2-4, with D perhaps matching TRBD1 (6 bases). The CDR3 extends over 14 amino acids. Trimming pared 0 bases from V and 9 bases from J, leaving 12 bases between. Looked up from germline, CDR1 is SGHTA and CDR2 is FQGNSA. The CDR3 loop reads CASSLALQGGIQYF. CDR3 coding DNA: TGTGCCAGCAGCTTAGCCTTACAGGGCGGCATTCAGTACTTC.

The chain recombines TRBV20-1 with TRBJ2-7, with 8 bases lining up with TRBD1. V shed 6 bases and J 4 bases; nucleotides not matched to a gene: 2. The V gene's germline CDR1 is DFQATT and CDR2 SNEGSKA (reference sequence). The CDR3 has 11 residues. The CDR3 DNA sequence: TGCAGTGCGGGGACAGGATACGAGCAGTACTTC. This codes for CSAGTGYEQYF.

This chain connects TRBV7-9 to TRBJ1-3, with D perhaps matching TRBD1 (5 bases). Germline V gene lookup returns CDR1 SEHNR and CDR2 FQNEAQ (reference sequence). This CDR3 contains 14 residues. Trimming shortened V by 4 bases and J by 4 bases, and 11 bases separated the two germline ends. The CDR3 DNA is TGTGCCAGCAGCTCCAGGGATCGCGGAAACACCATATATTTT. This codes for CASSSRDRGNTIYF.

J is TRBJ2-5 and V is TRBV7-2, with TRBD2 matching over 13 bases. V lost 5 bases to trimming and J lost 2 bases; unmatched junction nucleotides: 2. The CDR3 is 15 residues long. Germline loops: CDR1 SGHTA, CDR2 FQGNSA. The CDR3 DNA follows: TGTGCCAGCAGCACGGGACTAGCGGGGCAAGAGACCCAGTACTTC. As protein: CASSTGLAGQETQYF.

The rearrangement links TRBV7-9 to TRBJ2-1, with TRBD2 as a possible D gene (6 bases). The CDR3 extends over 19 amino acids. Germline lookup yields CDR1 SEHNR and CDR2 FQNEAQ (reference sequence). V lost 5 bases and J lost 0, with 23 bases in between. Here the CDR3 DNA reads TGTGCCAGCAGCCCCAAGCCCAGCGGGTCCCTGAGCTCCTACAATGAGCAGTTCTTC. As protein: CASSPKPSGSLSSYNEQFF.

This chain connects TRBV2 to TRBJ1-1, with TRBD1 matching 8 bases. The germline V gene encodes CDR1 SNHLY and CDR2 FYNNEI. Trimming cost V 3 bases and J 6 bases; bases outside gene matches: 9. This CDR3 spans 15 amino acids. The CDR3 DNA is TGTGCCAGCAGTGACTCCGGGACAGGAGGTCCTGAAGCTTTCTTT. The encoded protein is CASSDSGTGGPEAFF.

The gene calls are TRBV9 and TRBJ1-1, with D maybe TRBD1 (5 bases). Trimming removed 2 bases from V and 2 bases from J, with 10 bases in between. CDR1 is SGDLS and CDR2 is YYNGEE in the germline V gene. The CDR3 has 14 amino acids. The chain's CDR3 is CASSVIRTNTEAFF. The DNA for the CDR3 is TGTGCCAGCAGCGTCATAAGGACAAACACTGAAGCTTTCTTT.

The chain couples TRBV28 to TRBJ2-7; 11 bases agree with TRBD1. Germline CDR1 is MDHEN and CDR2 is SYDVKM. J gave up 5 bases and V 5 bases, and 11 bases lay outside the gene matches. The CDR3 covers 16 residues. CDR3 amino acids: CASSGVGDRGSNEQYF. DNA for the CDR3: TGTGCCAGCAGTGGGGTCGGGGACAGGGGGTCCAACGAGCAGTACTTC.

J is TRBJ2-1 and V is TRBV9, with 7 bases identical to TRBD2. With 0 bases clipped from V and 3 bases from J, the junction kept 6 bases outside the gene matches. Germline V gene lookup returns CDR1 SGDLS and CDR2 YYNGEE. The CDR3 contains 16 residues. DNA for the CDR3: TGTGCCAGCAGCGTAGATGCGGGAGTCCGCTACAATGAGCAGTTCTTC. Encoded protein: CASSVDAGVRYNEQFF.

The rearrangement joins TRBV29-1 to TRBJ2-1; 8 nucleotides agree with TRBD1. The V and J ends lost 4 bases and 10 bases, in that order; junction bases with no gene match: 6. The CDR3 is 12 residues long. Germline CDR1 is SQVTM and CDR2 is ANQGSEA. The DNA of the CDR3 is TGCAGCGTTGCCCAGGGGGCAGGAGAGCAGTTCTTC. This translates into CSVAQGAGEQFF.

The rearrangement joins TRBV9 to TRBJ2-1; TRBD1 might be the D (5 bases). The V and J ends lost 3 bases and 10 bases respectively, with 8 bases between them. This CDR3 contains 11 residues. The germline CDR1 and CDR2 sequences are SGDLS and YYNGEE. The CDR3 spells CASSADTEQFF. The CDR3 DNA follows: TGTGCCAGCAGCGCGGACACCGAGCAGTTCTTC. The variable domain in full, with the rest retrieved from reference TRBV9 and TRBJ2-1, is DSGVTQTPKHLITATGQRVTLRCSPRSGDLSVYWYQQSLDQGLQFLIQYYNGEERAKGNILERFSAQQFPDLHSELNLSSLELGDSALYFCASSADTEQFFGPGTRLTVL.

The chain joins TRBV6-6 to TRBJ1-5; no clear D gene. CDR1 MNHNY and CDR2 SVGAGI come from the germline V gene (reference sequence). The CDR3 covers 14 residues. V lost 0 bases and J 7 bases, leaving 10 bases between the germline ends. The CDR3 is CASSYSEYGQPQHF. CDR3 in DNA: TGTGCCAGCAGTTACTCGGAGTACGGCCAGCCCCAGCATTTT.

The V call is TRBV7-3, the J call TRBJ1-6; the D is unclear. V was trimmed by 2 bases and J by 7 bases, leaving 6 bases between them. The CDR3 extends over 13 amino acids. Germline loops: CDR1 SGHTA, CDR2 FQGTGA. CDR3 protein: CASSLLGNSPLHF. The CDR3 DNA reads as TGTGCCAGCAGCTTACTCGGGAATTCACCCCTCCACTTT. Full variable domain (outside the CDR3, taken from reference TRBV7-3 and TRBJ1-6): GAGVSQTPSNKVTEKGKYVELRCDPISGHTALYWYRQSLGQGPEFLIYFQGTGAADDSGLPNDRFFAVRPEGSVSTLKIQRTERGDSAVYLCASSLLGNSPLHFGNGTRLTVT.

A remark on this clone: Additional DNA sequences in this sample encode the identical CDR3. This chain uses TRBV7-2 with TRBJ2-7; TRBD1 might be the D (5 bases). The germline CDR1 and CDR2 sequences are SGHTA and FQGNSA. Deletions cut 1 base from V and 4 bases from J, with 8 bases between. The CDR3 loop spans 13 amino acids. The CDR3 spells CASSLDRRYEQYF. CDR3 DNA: TGTGCCAGCAGCTTAGACAGGAGATACGAGCAGTACTTC.

The V and J genes are TRBV21-1 and TRBJ2-2; no DNA check was done on the table's D call, TRBD2. TRBV21-1 is flagged as a pseudogene. The CDR3 has 15 residues. CDR3 loop: CASSKGGVNTGELFF. CDR3 in DNA: TGTGCCAGCAGCAAAGGAGGCGTTAATACCGGGGAGCTGTTTTTT.